This T cell receptor beta chain stems from a study of CD8 T cells in ankylosing spondylitis. Using quantitative 5'-RACE with molecular barcodes, the authors made TCR beta libraries. TCRdb processed the 5' RACE reads anew with MiXCR; each CDR3 protein has one entry. The sample carries fewer than 750,000 distinct CDR3 sequences, around 17% recorded once. The V end was cut by 5 bases, the J end by 12 bases, with 20 bases between. CDR3 size: 14 residues. Germline CDR1 SGHTA, CDR2 FQGNSA. On this clonotype: Its antigen is not known.

Findings and caveats of the study: Prior work had noted some motif variants in reactive arthritis blood and synovial fluid. Among TCR beta sequences, a motif of several highly homologous variants appeared characteristic of ankylosing spondylitis blood. Significantly higher representation of disease-linked clones was reported for matched ankylosing spondylitis synovial fluid.

Sequencing input: blood, either unsorted or a sorted T cell fraction (not recorded which). This clonotype was sampled from a male donor with ankylosing spondylitis. The chain links TRBV7-2 to TRBJ2-1; D tentatively reads TRBD1 or TRBD2 (5 bases each). The CDR3, as DNA: TGTGCCAGCAGCCCGCAAGGGACCCCCCCGGGGCAGTTCTTC. Its protein product is CASSPQGTPPGQFF.